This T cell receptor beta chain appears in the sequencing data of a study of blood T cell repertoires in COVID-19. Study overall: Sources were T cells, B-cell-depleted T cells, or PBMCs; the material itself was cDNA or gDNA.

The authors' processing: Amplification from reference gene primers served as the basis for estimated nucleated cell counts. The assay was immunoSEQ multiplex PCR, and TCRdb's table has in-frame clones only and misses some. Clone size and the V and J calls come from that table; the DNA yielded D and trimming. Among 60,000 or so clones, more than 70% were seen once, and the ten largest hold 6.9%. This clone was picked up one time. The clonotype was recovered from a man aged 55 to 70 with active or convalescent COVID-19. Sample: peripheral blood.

CDR3 nucleotides: TGCGCCAGCAGACCGGGACTAGCGCCACAAGAGACCCAGTACTTC. Translation gives CASRPGLAPQETQYF. The chain links TRBV10-2 to TRBJ2-5, with 10 bases identical to TRBD2. This CDR3 has 15 amino acids. J was trimmed by 2 bases and V by 6 bases; bases with no gene match: 6. Germline CDR1 and CDR2: WSHSY and SAAADI.